Below, 22 T cell receptor beta chains from the same sample are listed, as sequenced in a study of blood T cell repertoires in COVID-19. Assay used: immunoSEQ multiplex PCR; TCRdb lists only in-frame clones, some missing. The sample holds fewer than 45,000 clones; roughly 88% are singletons and the top ten take 1% to 1.5%. Sample: peripheral blood. The receptors originated from a woman aged 35 to 49 with acute or convalescent COVID-19.

The genes are TRBV10-3 and TRBJ2-2; D is ambiguous. With 2 bases removed from V and 7 bases from J, the gap between germline ends came to 5 bases. The germline V gene has CDR1 ENHRY and CDR2 SYGVKD. The CDR3 is made up of 12 amino acids. The CDR3 DNA is TGTGCCATCAGTGAGCGGGTCGGGGAGCTGTTTTTT. Residues: CAISERVGELFF.

The chain carries TRBV5-1 and TRBJ1-1; D possibly corresponds to TRBD1 (5 bases). With 2 bases removed from V and 0 bases from J, the gap between germline ends came to 11 bases. The CDR3 covers 15 residues. In germline, CDR1 is SGHRS, CDR2 YFSETQ. The CDR3 DNA reads as TGCGCCAGCAGCTTACGGGGCGGGATGAACACTGAAGCTTTCTTT. This translates into CASSLRGGMNTEAFF.

This sequence joins TRBV7-9 and TRBJ2-3; a possible D gene is TRBD2 (6 bases). Germline V gives CDR1 SEHNR, CDR2 FQNEAQ (reference sequence). The V gene lost 4 bases and the J gene lost 6 bases, with 17 bases spanning the gap. The CDR3 loop spans 15 amino acids. In nucleotides, the CDR3 is TGTGCCAGCAGCTCCAATGTGGGAAGCGGGGATACGCAGTATTTT. Encoded protein: CASSSNVGSGDTQYF.

The chain couples TRBV29-1 to TRBJ1-4, with unresolved D. Germline V gives CDR1 SQVTM, CDR2 ANQGSEA. The CDR3 contains 11 residues. The V end was cut by 4 bases, the J end by 8 bases, with 8 bases between. This CDR3 is CSVVEAEKLFF. For the CDR3, the DNA is TGCAGCGTTGTTGAGGCCGAAAAACTGTTTTTT.

This clone was picked up a small number of times. The chain is built from TRBV30 and TRBJ1-1; a possible D gene is TRBD1 (5 bases). Germline lookup yields CDR1 GTSNPN and CDR2 SVGIG (reference sequence). Trimming shortened V by 4 bases and J by 12 bases, and 21 bases separated the two germline ends. This CDR3 region has 13 residues. The CDR3 region has the DNA TGTGCCTGGATCAAACAGGAACGGCCGGCAACTTTCTTT. This sequence encodes CAWIKQERPATFF.

This clone was counted a few times. V is TRBV6-5 and J is TRBJ2-5; D remains unclear. This CDR3 is built from 13 residues. Germline assignment: CDR1 MNHEY and CDR2 SVGAGI. The V end lost 4 bases, the J end lost 1 base, and 7 bases lay between the germline ends. The CDR3 DNA is TGTGCCAGCAGTTCCCCTTTCCAAGAGACCCAGTACTTC. This sequence encodes CASSSPFQETQYF.

V and J are TRBV19 and TRBJ1-3; D gene unclear. Trimming removed 0 bases at V and 5 bases at J, with 8 bases between. The germline V gene has CDR1 LNHDA and CDR2 SQIVND (reference sequence). There are 14 residues in the CDR3. In DNA, the CDR3 is TGTGCCAGTAGTATAGATGGCGGGAGAAACACCATATATTTT. Its protein product is CASSIDGGRNTIYF.

This rearrangement joins TRBV12-3 or TRBV12-4 to TRBJ1-1, with TRBD1 as a possible D gene (6 bases). The V end was cut by 1 base, the J end by 13 bases, with 16 bases between. This CDR3 is built from 13 residues. The CDR3 DNA reads as TGTGCCAGCAGTTTAGAACAGGGATCGTTAGTTTTCTTT. Translated, it gives CASSLEQGSLVFF.

Notes on this clone: This sample includes further DNA sequences coding for the same CDR3. The V and J genes are TRBV5-1 and TRBJ1-2; the D is unclear. The CDR3 sequence is 14 residues long. V was cut by 4 bases and J by 0 bases, with 10 bases left in between. Germline loops: CDR1 SGHRS, CDR2 YFSETQ. CDR3 residues: CASSADTANYGYTF. CDR3 DNA sequence: TGCGCCAGCAGCGCCGACACTGCTAACTATGGCTACACCTTC.

The rearrangement uses TRBV7-9 and TRBJ1-1; 7 bases agree with TRBD1. Germline CDR1 is SEHNR and CDR2 is FQNEAQ (reference sequence). This CDR3 region has 14 residues. The V and J ends lost 5 bases and 4 bases, in that order; junction bases with no gene match: 7. DNA of the CDR3: TGTGCCAGCAGCACGCGGGACAGCTCCACTGAAGCTTTCTTT. Its protein is CASSTRDSSTEAFF.

This clone has a single count. This chain uses TRBV4-3 with TRBJ2-3; the match to TRBD2 covers 7 bases. The CDR3 consists of 16 residues. Germline trimming cut 0 bases from V and 6 bases from J; bases unmatched to any gene: 9. Germline V gives CDR1 LGHNA, CDR2 YSLEER. The CDR3 loop is CASSQEALAEEDTQYF. The CDR3 nucleotides are TGCGCCAGCAGCCAAGAGGCCCTAGCGGAGGAGGATACGCAGTATTTT.

This sequence joins TRBV19 and TRBJ2-2; D uncertain. CDR3 length equals 14 residues. Trimming took 7 bases from V and 1 from J, leaving 10 bases between them. CDR1 and CDR2 from the germline V gene are LNHDA and SQIVND (reference sequence). The CDR3 nucleotides are TGTGCCAGTACGCTTTCAGGGAACACCGGGGAGCTGTTTTTT. It specifies CASTLSGNTGELFF.

This clone has only one observation. This chain links TRBV9 with TRBJ2-3, with 8 bases matching TRBD1. This CDR3 is built from 14 residues. Germline CDR1 SGDLS, CDR2 YYNGEE. The V and J ends lost 3 bases and 2 bases, in that order; junction bases with no gene match: 2. The DNA of the CDR3 is TGTGCCAGCAGCGGGGGACAGGTCACAGATACGCAGTATTTT. Protein product: CASSGGQVTDTQYF.

The V gene is TRBV30, the J gene TRBJ2-7, with TRBD2 as a possible D gene (6 bases). Germline CDR1 and CDR2: GTSNPN and SVGIG (reference sequence). Between the trimmed V and J ends, which lost 0 bases and 3 bases, there was a span of 12 bases. This CDR3 is built from 14 residues. The chain's CDR3 is CAWSVPGVNYEQYF. Written as DNA, the CDR3 is TGTGCCTGGAGTGTACCGGGGGTTAACTACGAGCAGTACTTC.

J is TRBJ2-7 and V is TRBV27; TRBD2 matches 7 bases. Per the germline V gene, CDR1 is MNHEY and CDR2 is SMNVEV (reference sequence). The CDR3 covers 13 residues. V lost 4 bases to trimming and J lost 1 base; unmatched junction nucleotides: 1. The CDR3 reads CASSSGGSYEQYF. The CDR3 coding sequence is TGTGCCAGCAGTTCGGGGGGATCCTACGAGCAGTACTTC.

The chain joins TRBV5-5 to TRBJ1-1; 8 bases align to TRBD1. The CDR3 contains 14 residues. V was clipped by 4 bases and J by 1 base; unmatched bases: 3. In germline, CDR1 is SGHKS, CDR2 YYEKEE (reference sequence). CDR3 amino acids: CASSIGQGNTEAFF. The CDR3 nucleotides are TGTGCCAGCAGCATCGGACAGGGGAACACTGAAGCTTTCTTT. The entire variable domain, with the rest obtained from reference TRBV5-5 and TRBJ1-1, is as follows: DAGVTQSPTHLIKTRGQQVTLRCSPISGHKSVSWYQQVLGQGPQFIFQYYEKEERGRGNFPDRFSARQFPNYSSELNVNALLLGDSALYLCASSIGQGNTEAFFGQGTRLTVV.

This chain uses TRBV4-1 with TRBJ1-1; D unclear. Trimming took off 3 bases at V and 5 bases at J, with 13 bases between the two ends. Germline CDR1 and CDR2: MGHRA and YSYEKL. CDR3 length: 14 residues. For the CDR3, the DNA is TGCGCCAGCAGCCATTTCGAAGGAGGGACTGAAGCTTTCTTT. Residues: CASSHFEGGTEAFF.

This sequence joins TRBV28 and TRBJ1-2, with unresolved D. The CDR3 runs to 13 residues. The V gene's germline CDR1 is MDHEN and CDR2 SYDVKM. The V end was cut by 5 bases, the J end by 1 base, with 8 bases between. This chain's CDR3 is CASSSPGNYGYTF. CDR3 nucleotides: TGTGCCAGCAGTAGCCCGGGTAACTATGGCTACACCTTC.

The CDR3 region is CASSDRGTGELFF. In nucleotides, the CDR3 is TGTGCCAGCAGCGACAGGGGGACCGGGGAGCTGTTTTTT. This rearrangement joins TRBV7-3 to TRBJ2-2, with TRBD1 matching over 9 bases. The germline V gene encodes CDR1 SGHTA and CDR2 FQGTGA. V was clipped by 5 bases and J by 5 bases; unmatched bases: 0. This CDR3 is 13 amino acids long.

V usage is TRBV7-9 and J usage is TRBJ2-1; TRBD1 is a possible D gene (6 bases). This CDR3 has 17 residues. The germline gives CDR1 SEHNR, CDR2 FQNEAQ (reference sequence). Trimming cost V 5 bases and J 0 bases, with 17 bases left between them. Here the CDR3 DNA reads TGTGCCAGCAGCCCAACTCAGGCAGGGGTCTCCTACAATGAGCAGTTCTTC. Its translation: CASSPTQAGVSYNEQFF.

This clone occurred a few times. V usage is TRBV29-1 and J usage is TRBJ1-2, with 7 bases identical to TRBD1. After removal of 6 bases from V and 6 bases from J, the junction contained 10 bases not matched to a gene. Germline V gene data show CDR1 as SQVTM and CDR2 as ANQGSEA. This CDR3 is 13 amino acids long. In DNA form, the CDR3 reads TGCAGCGTCCAGAGACAGGGAGGCCATGGCTACACCTTC. Translation: CSVQRQGGHGYTF.

The chain carries TRBV6-5 and TRBJ1-1, with D perhaps matching TRBD1 (5 bases). From germline, CDR1 is MNHEY and CDR2 SVGAGI. Trimming took 1 base from V and 7 from J, leaving 7 bases between them. CDR3 size: 12 residues. The CDR3 loop is CASSYWGGEAFF. CDR3 nucleotides: TGTGCCAGCAGTTACTGGGGCGGTGAAGCTTTCTTT.